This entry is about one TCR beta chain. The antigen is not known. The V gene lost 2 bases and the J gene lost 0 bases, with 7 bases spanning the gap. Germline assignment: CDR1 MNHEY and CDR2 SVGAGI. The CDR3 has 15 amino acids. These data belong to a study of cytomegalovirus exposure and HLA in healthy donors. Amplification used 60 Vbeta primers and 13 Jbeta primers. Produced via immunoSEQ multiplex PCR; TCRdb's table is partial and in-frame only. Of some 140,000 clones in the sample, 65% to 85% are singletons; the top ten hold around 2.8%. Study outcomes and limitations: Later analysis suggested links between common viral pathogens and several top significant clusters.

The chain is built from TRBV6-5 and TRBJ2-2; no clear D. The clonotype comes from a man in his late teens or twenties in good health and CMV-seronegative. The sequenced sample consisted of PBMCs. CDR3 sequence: CASSYELSNTGELFF. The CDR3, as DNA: TGTGCCAGCAGTTACGAGTTATCGAACACCGGGGAGCTGTTTTTT.